The 30 T cell receptor beta chains below all came from one sample that was sequenced in a study of shared clonotypes between healthy human individuals. The table came from immunoSEQ multiplex PCR; TCRdb's copy has only in-frame clones and leaves some out. The sample has about 2.4 million clones, more than 85% seen once. The sample was naive CD4+ T cells from PBMCs. Subset described: CD45RA+ positively selected. Receptors originate from a man between 18 and 35 years old in good health. Some clones in this sample may be carry-over from other donors' samples.

The table lists this clone with a count of one. V usage is TRBV7-2 and J usage is TRBJ2-7; tentative D call: TRBD2 (5 bases). Trimming removed 3 bases at V and 2 bases at J, with 11 bases between. Germline CDR1 is SGHTA and CDR2 is FQGNSA. CDR3 length equals 14 residues. Written as DNA, the CDR3 is TGTGCCAGCAGCTTGAACAGCGGACCCTACGAGCAGTACTTC. Residues: CASSLNSGPYEQYF.

The CDR3: CASSYKQGPPTYEQYF. CDR3 in DNA: TGTGCCAGCAGCTACAAACAGGGACCACCCACCTACGAGCAGTACTTC. The genes are TRBV5-6 and TRBJ2-7; possibly TRBD1 for D (6 bases). V was pared by 3 bases and J by 2 bases, with 18 bases between. In germline, CDR1 is SGHDT, CDR2 YYEEEE. The CDR3 is 16 residues long.

This chain uses TRBV28 with TRBJ2-1; possibly TRBD1 or TRBD2 for D (6 bases each). The V gene's germline CDR1 is MDHEN and CDR2 SYDVKM. This CDR3 has 15 amino acids. The ends were cut back, 5 bases at V and 0 bases at J, with 11 bases in the middle. In DNA, the CDR3 is TGTGCCAGCAGTACCCGGGGGCCCTCCTACAATGAGCAGTTCTTC. As protein: CASSTRGPSYNEQFF.

The chain is built from TRBV11-2 and TRBJ2-7; perhaps TRBD1 as D (5 bases). The germline V gene has CDR1 SGHAT and CDR2 FQNNGV. The CDR3 is 15 amino acids. V gave up 5 bases and J gave up 0 bases, with 14 bases separating them. CDR3 bases: TGTGCCAGCAGCCCTGTAGATGGGGCCTCCTACGAGCAGTACTTC. It is translated as CASSPVDGASYEQYF.

This chain links TRBV4-3 with TRBJ1-3, with TRBD1 matching over 10 bases. The CDR3 totals 20 residues. Germline V gives CDR1 LGHNA, CDR2 YSLEER. V was clipped by 1 base and J by 3 bases; unmatched bases: 15. CDR3 in DNA: TGCGCCAGCAGCCAAGGCCGCCGGGACAGGGGAACCTTTGGTGGAAACACCATATATTTT. Translating gives CASSQGRRDRGTFGGNTIYF.

The V gene is TRBV10-3, the J gene TRBJ1-5; D gene ambiguous. Germline loops: CDR1 ENHRY, CDR2 SYGVKD. The CDR3 sequence is 13 residues long. Trimming left V 6 bases short and J 3 bases short, with 9 bases between. CDR3 sequence reads: CAISPGNNQPQHF. The CDR3 region has the DNA TGTGCCATCAGCCCCGGAAACAATCAGCCCCAGCATTTT.

V is TRBV7-2 and J is TRBJ2-1, with D possibly being TRBD2 (6 bases). Germline loops: CDR1 SGHTA, CDR2 FQGNSA. This CDR3 has 19 residues. The V and J ends lost 2 bases and 5 bases respectively, with 25 bases between them. The CDR3 protein is CASSLPNHRWTGLNNEQFF. The CDR3 DNA reads as TGTGCCAGCAGCTTACCGAATCACAGGTGGACGGGACTGAACAATGAGCAGTTCTTC. Together with reference TRBV7-2 and TRBJ2-1, the CDR3 gives the full variable domain: GAGVSQSPSNKVTEKGKDVELRCDPISGHTALYWYRQSLGQGLEFLIYFQGNSAPDKSGLPSDRFSAERTGGSVSTLTIQRTQQEDSAVYLCASSLPNHRWTGLNNEQFFGPGTRLTVL.

The rearrangement links TRBV28 to TRBJ1-1; 9 bases match TRBD1. CDR3 size: 13 residues. The germline gives CDR1 MDHEN, CDR2 SYDVKM. The J segment lost 5 bases and the V segment lost 11 bases, leaving 9 bases of the junction unmatched. The DNA of the CDR3 is TGTGCCGGGACAGGGCAAAGTTATACTGAAGCTTTCTTT. Its protein is CAGTGQSYTEAFF.

The chain couples TRBV5-1 to TRBJ2-5; 9 nucleotides line up with TRBD1. The CDR3 loop spans 14 amino acids. With 9 bases clipped from V and 4 bases from J, the junction kept 10 bases outside the gene matches. The germline gives CDR1 SGHRS, CDR2 YFSETQ. The CDR3 loop is CATRRGQGRETQYF. CDR3 nucleotides: TGCGCCACCCGGAGGGGACAGGGAAGAGAGACCCAGTACTTC.

The rearrangement joins TRBV28 to TRBJ2-6; TRBD1 agrees at 11 bases. After removal of 2 bases from V and 0 bases from J, the junction contained 6 bases not matched to a gene. The CDR3 extends over 19 amino acids. In germline, CDR1 is MDHEN, CDR2 SYDVKM. This CDR3 reads CASSLVGGTGGSGANVLTF. In DNA, the CDR3 is TGTGCCAGCAGTTTAGTGGGCGGGACAGGGGGCTCTGGGGCCAACGTCCTGACTTTC.

The chain has TRBV5-1 and TRBJ2-3; TRBD2 aligns across 11 bases. Germline trimming cut 2 bases from V and 1 base from J; bases unmatched to any gene: 3. Germline CDR1 reads SGHRS; CDR2 reads YFSETQ. This CDR3 has 16 residues. CDR3 residues: CASSLMGLAGTDTQYF. The CDR3 DNA reads as TGCGCCAGCAGCTTAATGGGACTAGCGGGCACAGATACGCAGTATTTT.

V gene TRBV9 combines with J gene TRBJ2-3; TRBD1 might be the D (7 bases). The CDR3 extends over 16 amino acids. In germline, CDR1 is SGDLS, CDR2 YYNGEE. Trimming took off 3 bases at V and 2 bases at J, with 16 bases between the two ends. The CDR3 reads CASSAQGGTDTDTQYF. CDR3 coding DNA: TGTGCCAGCAGCGCCCAAGGGGGGACAGACACAGATACGCAGTATTTT.

The gene calls are TRBV28 and TRBJ1-5, with TRBD1 as a possible D gene (5 bases). CDR1 is MDHEN and CDR2 is SYDVKM in the germline V gene. The CDR3 is 14 residues long. Trimming pared 6 bases from V and 11 bases from J, leaving 20 bases between. The CDR3 bases are TGTGCCAGCAGGGATACAACAGCTATCAGGGCCCAGCATTTT. Translation gives CASRDTTAIRAQHF.

V usage is TRBV6-5 and J usage is TRBJ2-3; 9 bases are a match to TRBD2. CDR3 length: 15 amino acids. J was trimmed by 3 bases and V by 6 bases; bases with no gene match: 7. Germline V gene lookup returns CDR1 MNHEY and CDR2 SVGAGI. CDR3 protein: CASRRASGITDTQYF. CDR3 sequence (DNA): TGTGCCAGCAGGAGGGCTAGCGGGATTACAGATACGCAGTATTTT.

This sequence joins TRBV6-6 and TRBJ2-3; the D is unclear. Trimming cost V 2 bases and J 5 bases, with 8 bases left between them. The germline CDR1 and CDR2 sequences are MNHNY and SVGAGI (reference sequence). The CDR3 runs to 13 residues. CDR3 protein: CASSYPPQDTQYF. CDR3 DNA sequence: TGTGCCAGCAGTTACCCCCCCCAAGATACGCAGTATTTT.

Concerning this clone: Other DNA sequences within the sample encode an identical CDR3. The chain recombines TRBV7-3 with TRBJ2-1; 7 bases are a match to TRBD1. The CDR3 extends over 14 amino acids. After removal of 5 bases from V and 2 bases from J, the junction contained 3 bases not matched to a gene. Germline CDR1 reads SGHTA; CDR2 reads FQGTGA. CDR3 region: CASSPGTAYNEQFF. The CDR3 nucleotides are TGTGCCAGCAGCCCGGGGACAGCCTACAATGAGCAGTTCTTC.

This sequence joins TRBV7-9 and TRBJ2-3, with TRBD2 matching over 8 bases. V shed 2 bases and J 5 bases; nucleotides not matched to a gene: 6. Germline CDR1 reads SEHNR; CDR2 reads FQNEAQ (reference sequence). This CDR3 contains 15 residues. CDR3 sequence: CASSLTGTSGDTQYF. The CDR3 bases are TGTGCCAGCAGCTTAACCGGGACTAGTGGAGATACGCAGTATTTT.

The chain couples TRBV5-4 to TRBJ2-4; possible D gene TRBD1, 6 bases. The CDR3 extends over 15 amino acids. Trimming shortened V by 4 bases and J by 2 bases, and 13 bases separated the two germline ends. Germline V gene data show CDR1 as SGHNT and CDR2 as YYREEE (reference sequence). The CDR3 bases are TGTGCCAGCAGCCCGAAAGGGGGTACCAAAAACATTCAGTACTTC. Its protein is CASSPKGGTKNIQYF.

To note about this clone: Distinct nucleotide sequences in the sample also encode this CDR3. The genes are TRBV2 and TRBJ2-3; 8 bases are a match to TRBD2. Germline loops: CDR1 SNHLY, CDR2 FYNNEI. J was trimmed by 0 bases and V by 8 bases; bases with no gene match: 7. This CDR3 has 15 residues. The chain's CDR3 is CASRRSGSSTDTQYF. In DNA, the CDR3 is TGTGCCAGCCGGCGGAGCGGGAGTAGCACAGATACGCAGTATTTT. Supplemented by reference TRBV2 and TRBJ2-3, the full variable domain reads EPEVTQTPSHQVTQMGQEVILRCVPISNHLYFYWYRQILGQKVEFLVSFYNNEISEKSEIFDDQFSVERPDGSNFTLKIRSTKLEDSAMYFCASRRSGSSTDTQYFGPGTRLTVL.

This clone is a singleton in its sample. The chain is built from TRBV28 and TRBJ2-2; 7 bases are shared with TRBD2. CDR3 length equals 15 residues. V trimming: 5 bases; J trimming: 3 bases; junction bases outside the gene matches: 6. CDR1 is MDHEN and CDR2 is SYDVKM in the germline V gene. CDR3: CASSPDGGDTGELFF. The CDR3 DNA sequence: TGTGCCAGCAGTCCTGATGGGGGGGACACCGGGGAGCTGTTTTTT.

The genes are TRBV28 and TRBJ1-5; no reliable D call. The CDR3 spans 16 residues. Germline V CDR1 and CDR2: MDHEN, SYDVKM. The V end was cut by 3 bases, the J end by 6 bases, with 18 bases between. The CDR3 nucleotides are TGTGCCAGCAGTTTGCCCCATCCAGAATCCGTTCAGCCCCAGCATTTT. This codes for CASSLPHPESVQPQHF.

The sample holds a few counts of this clone. The chain joins TRBV28 to TRBJ1-2; D may be TRBD1 (5 bases). Trimming took off 9 bases at V and 5 bases at J, with 16 bases between the two ends. The germline V gene has CDR1 MDHEN and CDR2 SYDVKM. The CDR3 covers 13 residues. The CDR3 region is CASYSGTDYGYTF. In DNA, the CDR3 is TGTGCCAGTTACTCCGGGACTGATTATGGCTACACCTTC.

For the CDR3, the DNA is TGCGCCAGCAAAATAAGACCCGCCACAGATACGCAGTATTTT. Its protein product is CASKIRPATDTQYF. The chain uses TRBV5-1 and TRBJ2-3, with D uncertain. This CDR3 spans 14 amino acids. Trimming shortened V by 6 bases and J by 2 bases, and 13 bases separated the two germline ends. The germline gives CDR1 SGHRS, CDR2 YFSETQ.

CDR3 nucleotides: TGTGCCAGTAGTATAGGGACAGACTACTATGGCTACACCTTC. It codes for CASSIGTDYYGYTF. V is TRBV19 and J is TRBJ1-2, with D tentatively TRBD1 (6 bases). The CDR3 is made up of 14 amino acids. Germline CDR1 and CDR2: LNHDA and SQIVND (reference sequence). Trimming stripped 1 base from V and 3 bases from J, with 9 bases between.

About this clone: Other DNA sequences in this specimen translate into the identical CDR3. The CDR3 DNA follows: TGTGCCAGCAGCTTAGAGGGACAGAACACCGGGGAGCTGTTTTTT. Its protein is CASSLEGQNTGELFF. The rearrangement uses TRBV11-3 and TRBJ2-2, with D maybe TRBD1 (6 bases). Germline lookup yields CDR1 SGHNT and CDR2 YENEEA. V lost 0 bases and J 1 base, leaving 6 bases between the germline ends. The CDR3 runs 15 residues.

The chain employs TRBV28 and TRBJ2-5; no firm D call. Trimming left V 5 bases short and J 1 base short, with 8 bases between. This CDR3 region has 13 residues. The V gene's germline CDR1 is MDHEN and CDR2 SYDVKM. CDR3 protein: CASSPRIQETQYF. Here the CDR3 DNA reads TGTGCCAGCAGTCCCCGGATCCAAGAGACCCAGTACTTC.

The rearrangement joins TRBV9 to TRBJ2-1; 8 nucleotides agree with TRBD1. Germline trimming cut 2 bases from V and 7 bases from J; bases unmatched to any gene: 20. CDR3 length equals 19 residues. Germline loops: CDR1 SGDLS, CDR2 YYNGEE. CDR3: CASSVTSWGKGQAMNEQFF. The CDR3 coding sequence is TGTGCCAGCAGCGTGACTTCTTGGGGTAAGGGACAGGCGATGAATGAGCAGTTCTTC.

The V and J genes are TRBV5-4 and TRBJ2-1; D might be TRBD1 (6 bases). The CDR3 length is 11 residues. Germline V gene sequence: CDR1 SGHNT, CDR2 YYREEE (reference sequence). Trimming pared 4 bases from V and 9 bases from J, leaving 8 bases between. The CDR3 loop is CASSQGFEQFF. The CDR3 region has the DNA TGTGCCAGCAGCCAGGGGTTTGAGCAGTTCTTC.

The V gene is TRBV19, the J gene TRBJ1-3; the D gene is possibly TRBD1 (5 bases). The length of the CDR3 is 12 residues. Germline V CDR1 and CDR2: LNHDA, SQIVND (reference sequence). V was cut by 11 bases and J by 8 bases, with 16 bases left in between. The CDR3: CASRGAGDTIYF. CDR3 DNA: TGTGCCTCCCGCGGGGCCGGGGACACCATATATTTT. Drawing the rest from reference TRBV19 and TRBJ1-3, the complete variable domain is DGGITQSPKYLFRKEGQNVTLSCEQNLNHDAMYWYRQDPGQGLRLIYYSQIVNDFQKGDIAEGYSVSREKKESFPLTVTSAQKNPTAFYLCASRGAGDTIYFGEGSWLTVV.

This clone appeared a single time. The chain combines TRBV4-2 with TRBJ2-3, with 7 bases lining up with TRBD2. The ends lost 1 base at V and 0 bases at J; junction bases unmatched: 4. CDR1 and CDR2 from the germline V gene are LGHNA and YNFKEQ. The length of the CDR3 is 16 residues. CDR3 sequence: CASSQVAGDSTDTQYF. The DNA of the CDR3 is TGTGCCAGCAGCCAAGTGGCGGGGGATAGCACAGATACGCAGTATTTT.